A single sample is the source of the 12 T cell receptor beta chains below, sequenced in a study of identical twins. TCRdb re-called the 5' RACE reads through MiXCR, storing one row per CDR3 protein. The sample lists some 1,700,000 distinct CDR3 sequences, around 33% seen once, with about 0.3% in the top ten. The sample consisted of cord blood. The origin of the receptors is a newborn girl in good health.

This clonotype has more than one count but fewer than ten. DNA for the CDR3: TGTGCCAGCAGTCAATATCGGACAGGGGGGGGGACCTACAATGAGCAGTTCTTC. It yields the protein CASSQYRTGGGTYNEQFF. J is TRBJ2-1 and V is TRBV12-3 or TRBV12-4; 10 bases map to TRBD1. The length of the CDR3 is 18 residues. Trimming at V came to 5 bases and at J to 2 bases, leaving 12 bases not matched to a gene.

The chain joins TRBV29-1 to TRBJ2-7; D perhaps matches TRBD2 (6 bases). Germline loops: CDR1 SQVTM, CDR2 ANQGSEA. The V and J ends lost 8 bases and 7 bases respectively, with 15 bases between them. This CDR3 has 11 residues. Written as DNA, the CDR3 is TGCAGCTATGGAGGGGCCGGGGAGCAGTACTTC. It encodes CSYGGAGEQYF.

This clonotype was seen a handful of times. The V and J genes are TRBV14 and TRBJ1-4; a possible D gene is TRBD1 (5 bases). The germline CDR1 and CDR2 sequences are SGHDN and FVKESK. V was cut by 0 bases and J by 3 bases, with 8 bases left in between. This CDR3 region has 15 residues. The CDR3 loop reads CASSQDQGPNEKLFF. The CDR3 region has the DNA TGTGCCAGCAGCCAAGATCAGGGACCTAATGAAAAACTGTTTTTT.

CDR3 residues: CATSDWDNTEAFF. The CDR3 DNA is TGTGCCACCAGTGATTGGGACAACACTGAAGCTTTCTTT. The chain employs TRBV24-1 and TRBJ1-1; possible D gene TRBD1, 5 bases. CDR1 is KGHDR, CDR2 SFDVKD, per germline. This CDR3 has 13 residues. The germline V and J ends were trimmed by 2 bases and 2 bases, with 5 bases remaining between them.

This clonotype has more than one count but fewer than ten. The chain recombines TRBV29-1 with TRBJ2-7; the match to TRBD1 covers 7 bases. Trimming at V came to 4 bases and at J to 3 bases, leaving 6 bases not matched to a gene. The CDR3 spans 13 residues. Germline loops: CDR1 SQVTM, CDR2 ANQGSEA. Here the CDR3 reads CSVVMAGGYEQYF. The CDR3 DNA sequence: TGCAGCGTTGTCATGGCAGGGGGCTACGAGCAGTACTTC.

The chain uses TRBV20-1 and TRBJ2-2; D is unclear. The CDR3 runs to 13 residues. Per the germline V gene, CDR1 is DFQATT and CDR2 is SNEGSKA (reference sequence). V dropped 3 bases and J dropped 4 bases, with 9 bases sitting between them. The CDR3 sequence: CSARTPSTGELFF. Written as DNA, the CDR3 is TGCAGTGCTAGGACACCCAGCACCGGGGAGCTGTTTTTT.

The chain recombines TRBV7-9 with TRBJ2-1; TRBD2 matches 8 bases. The germline gives CDR1 SEHNR, CDR2 FQNEAQ (reference sequence). The CDR3 totals 17 residues. V dropped 7 bases and J dropped 3; count of bases not matched to a gene: 14. The CDR3 region has the DNA TGTGCCAGCACCCTTTCCGAACTAGCGGAGGGCTACAATGAGCAGTTCTTC. Protein sequence: CASTLSELAEGYNEQFF.

This clonotype appeared a few times. The chain has TRBV12-3 or TRBV12-4 and TRBJ1-2, with TRBD1 identical over 8 bases. V dropped 7 bases and J dropped 1; count of bases not matched to a gene: 11. The CDR3 contains 16 residues. The CDR3: CASTRTGSSVNYGYTF. The CDR3 region has the DNA TGTGCCAGCACCCGGACAGGGAGTTCGGTTAACTATGGCTACACCTTC.

The V gene is TRBV20-1, the J gene TRBJ1-2, with 7 bases that match TRBD1. This CDR3 is built from 14 residues. J lost 1 base, V lost 4 bases, and 6 bases had no gene match. The germline V gene has CDR1 DFQATT and CDR2 SNEGSKA (reference sequence). CDR3: CSATRDSFNYGYTF. The DNA of the CDR3 is TGCAGTGCTACCCGGGACAGCTTTAACTATGGCTACACCTTC.

This clonotype showed up just a few times. J is TRBJ2-7 and V is TRBV5-1; D might be TRBD1 or TRBD2, each matching 6 bases. The V end lost 4 bases, the J end lost 1 base, and 15 bases lay between the germline ends. CDR1 and CDR2 from the germline V gene are SGHRS and YFSETQ. The CDR3 length is 15 residues. The CDR3 DNA reads as TGCGCCAGCAGCGCCGGAGGGACACTATCCTACGAGCAGTACTTC. It specifies CASSAGGTLSYEQYF.

A note on this clonotype: The junction departs from the called germline gene at one end, perhaps through a read error. The chain links TRBV30 to TRBJ2-7; D is uncertain. The CDR3 is 15 residues long. Germline CDR1 GTSNPN, CDR2 SVGIG (reference sequence). The CDR3: CAWSVLPGFSCEQYF. The CDR3 coding sequence is TGTGCCTGGAGTGTACTCCCAGGTTTCTCCTGCGAGCAGTACTTC. Full variable domain (rest looked up from reference TRBV30 and TRBJ2-7): SQTIHQWPATLVQPVGSPLSLECTVEGTSNPNLYWYRQAAGRGLQLLFYSVGIGQISSEVPQNLSASRPQDRQFILSSKKLLLSDSGFYLCAWSVLPGFSCEQYFGPGTRLTVT.

The gene calls are TRBV20-1 and TRBJ1-1, with D possibly matching TRBD1 (5 bases). The V and J ends lost 0 bases and 4 bases respectively, with 9 bases between them. CDR1 and CDR2 from the germline V gene are DFQATT and SNEGSKA (reference sequence). The CDR3 runs to 13 residues. CDR3 in amino acids: CSARDGGSTEAFF. The CDR3 DNA follows: TGCAGTGCTAGAGATGGGGGGTCCACTGAAGCTTTCTTT.